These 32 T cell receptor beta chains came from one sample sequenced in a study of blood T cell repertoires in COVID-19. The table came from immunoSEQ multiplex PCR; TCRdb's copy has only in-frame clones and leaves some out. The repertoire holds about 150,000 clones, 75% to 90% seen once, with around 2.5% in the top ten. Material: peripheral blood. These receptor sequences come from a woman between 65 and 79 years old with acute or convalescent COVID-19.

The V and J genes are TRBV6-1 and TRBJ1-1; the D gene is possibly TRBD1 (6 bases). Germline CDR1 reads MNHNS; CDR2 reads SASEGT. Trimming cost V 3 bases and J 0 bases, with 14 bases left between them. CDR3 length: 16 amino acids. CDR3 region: CASSDRGRLLNTEAFF. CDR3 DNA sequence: TGTGCCAGCAGTGACAGGGGCCGTCTCTTGAACACTGAAGCTTTCTTT.

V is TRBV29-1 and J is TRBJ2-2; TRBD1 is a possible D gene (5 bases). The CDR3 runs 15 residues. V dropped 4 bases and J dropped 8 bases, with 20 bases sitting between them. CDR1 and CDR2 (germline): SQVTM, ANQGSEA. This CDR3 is CSVGQFPLARGELFF. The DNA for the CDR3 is TGCAGCGTTGGACAGTTTCCCCTCGCTAGAGGGGAGCTGTTTTTT.

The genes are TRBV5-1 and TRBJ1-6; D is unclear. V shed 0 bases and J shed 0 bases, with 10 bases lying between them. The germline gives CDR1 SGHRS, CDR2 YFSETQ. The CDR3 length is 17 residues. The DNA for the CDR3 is TGCGCCAGCAGCTTGGGACAAACGAGCTCCTATAATTCACCCCTCCACTTT. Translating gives CASSLGQTSSYNSPLHF. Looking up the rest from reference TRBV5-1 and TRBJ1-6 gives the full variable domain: KAGVTQTPRYLIKTRGQQVTLSCSPISGHRSVSWYQQTPGQGLQFLFEYFSETQRNKGNFPGRFSGRQFSNSRSEMNVSTLELGDSALYLCASSLGQTSSYNSPLHFGNGTRLTVT.

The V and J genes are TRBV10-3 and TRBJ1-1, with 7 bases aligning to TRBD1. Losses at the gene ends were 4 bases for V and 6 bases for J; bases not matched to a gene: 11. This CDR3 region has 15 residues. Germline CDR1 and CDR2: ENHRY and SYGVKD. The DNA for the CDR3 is TGTGCCATCAGTGTCGGGACAGCCCCCAGGTCTGAAGCTTTCTTT. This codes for CAISVGTAPRSEAFF.

In nucleotides, the CDR3 is TGTGCCACTTGGGGAGTTGGAGGGAGTCAGCCCCAGCATTTT. Its protein product is CATWGVGGSQPQHF. The chain recombines TRBV28 with TRBJ1-5; D is undetermined. The ends were cut back, 10 bases at V and 6 bases at J, with 19 bases in the middle. This CDR3 contains 14 residues. Germline CDR1 reads MDHEN; CDR2 reads SYDVKM.

The CDR3 nucleotides are TGTGCCAGCAGCCAAGATCTGGCCGGGACTAGCAGCAATGAGCAGTTCTTC. Its protein is CASSQDLAGTSSNEQFF. The J gene is TRBJ2-1, the V gene TRBV4-2, with 9 nucleotides matching TRBD2. Trimming removed 0 bases from V and 6 bases from J; junction bases left unmatched: 9. Germline values: CDR1 LGHNA, CDR2 YNFKEQ. The CDR3 has 17 residues.

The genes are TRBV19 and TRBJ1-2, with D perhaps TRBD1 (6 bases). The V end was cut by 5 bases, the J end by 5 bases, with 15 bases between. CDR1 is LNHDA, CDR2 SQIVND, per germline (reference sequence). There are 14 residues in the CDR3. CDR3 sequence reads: CASSLRTVEYGYTF. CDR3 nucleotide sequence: TGTGCCAGTAGTCTACGGACAGTAGAGTATGGCTACACCTTC.

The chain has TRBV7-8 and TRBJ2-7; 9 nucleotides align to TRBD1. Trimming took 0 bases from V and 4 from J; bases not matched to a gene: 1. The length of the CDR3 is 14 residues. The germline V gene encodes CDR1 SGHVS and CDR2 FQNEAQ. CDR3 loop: CASSLAGTGYEQYF. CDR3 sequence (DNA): TGTGCCAGCAGCTTAGCCGGGACAGGGTACGAGCAGTACTTC.

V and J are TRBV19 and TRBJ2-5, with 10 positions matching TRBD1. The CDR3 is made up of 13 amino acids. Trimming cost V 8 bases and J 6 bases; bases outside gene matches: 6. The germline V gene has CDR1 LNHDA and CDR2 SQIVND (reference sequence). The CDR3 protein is CASGQGVGKTQYF. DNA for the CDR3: TGTGCCAGTGGACAGGGGGTTGGAAAGACCCAGTACTTC.

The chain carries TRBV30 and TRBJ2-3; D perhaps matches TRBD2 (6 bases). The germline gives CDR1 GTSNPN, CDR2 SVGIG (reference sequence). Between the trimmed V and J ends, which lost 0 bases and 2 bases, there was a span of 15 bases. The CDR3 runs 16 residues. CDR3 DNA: TGTGCCTGGAGTGTTCCGGGGACTTACCACACAGATACGCAGTATTTT. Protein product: CAWSVPGTYHTDTQYF.

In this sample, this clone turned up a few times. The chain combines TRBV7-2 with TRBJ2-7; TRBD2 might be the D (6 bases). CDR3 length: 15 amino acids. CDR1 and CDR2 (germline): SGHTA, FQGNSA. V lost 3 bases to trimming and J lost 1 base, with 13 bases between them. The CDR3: CASSFPGGASYEQYF. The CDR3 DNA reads TGTGCCAGCAGCTTCCCCGGCGGGGCGTCCTACGAGCAGTACTTC.

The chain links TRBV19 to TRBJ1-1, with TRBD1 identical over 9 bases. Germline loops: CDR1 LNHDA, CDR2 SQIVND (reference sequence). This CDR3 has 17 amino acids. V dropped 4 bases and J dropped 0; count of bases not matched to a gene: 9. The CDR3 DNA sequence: TGTGCCAGTAGTAGGGGGACAGGGCCTTTCATGAACACTGAAGCTTTCTTT. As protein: CASSRGTGPFMNTEAFF.

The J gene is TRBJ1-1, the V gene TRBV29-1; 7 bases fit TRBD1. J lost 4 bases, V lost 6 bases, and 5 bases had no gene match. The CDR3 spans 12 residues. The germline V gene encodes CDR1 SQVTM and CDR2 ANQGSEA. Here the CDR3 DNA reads TGCAGCGTCCCCCGACAGGGCACTGAAGCTTTCTTT. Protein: CSVPRQGTEAFF.

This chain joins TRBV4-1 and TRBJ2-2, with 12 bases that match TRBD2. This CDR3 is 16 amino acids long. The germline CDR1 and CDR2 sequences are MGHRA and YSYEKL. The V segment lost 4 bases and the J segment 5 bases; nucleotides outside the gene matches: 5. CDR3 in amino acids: CASSLRTSGVTGELFF. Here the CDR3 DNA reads TGCGCCAGCAGCCTAAGGACTAGCGGGGTGACCGGGGAGCTGTTTTTT.

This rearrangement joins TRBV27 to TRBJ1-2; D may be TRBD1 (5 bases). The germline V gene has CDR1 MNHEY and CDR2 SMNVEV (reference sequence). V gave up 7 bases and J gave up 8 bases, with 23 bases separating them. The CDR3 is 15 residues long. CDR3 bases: TGTGCCAGCACGGAGGGCCTTGGACTCTCAGGGGGCTACACCTTC. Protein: CASTEGLGLSGGYTF.

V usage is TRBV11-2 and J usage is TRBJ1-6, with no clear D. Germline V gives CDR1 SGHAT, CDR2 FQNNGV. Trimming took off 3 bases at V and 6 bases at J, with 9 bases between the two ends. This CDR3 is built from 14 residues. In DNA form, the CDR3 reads TGTGCCAGCAGCTTGACTGCTACTAATTCACCCCTCCACTTT. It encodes CASSLTATNSPLHF.

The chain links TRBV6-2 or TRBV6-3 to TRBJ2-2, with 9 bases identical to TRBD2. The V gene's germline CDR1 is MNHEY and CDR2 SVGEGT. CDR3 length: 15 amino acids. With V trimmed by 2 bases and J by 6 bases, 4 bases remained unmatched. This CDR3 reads CASSYGGGAPGELFF. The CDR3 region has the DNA TGTGCCAGCAGTTACGGCGGGGGGGCCCCCGGGGAGCTGTTTTTT.

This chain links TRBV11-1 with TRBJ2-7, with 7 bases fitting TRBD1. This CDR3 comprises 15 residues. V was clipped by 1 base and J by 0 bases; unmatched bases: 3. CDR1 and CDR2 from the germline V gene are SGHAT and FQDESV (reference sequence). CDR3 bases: TGTGCCAGCAGCTTAGGGGACAGCAGCTCCTACGAGCAGTACTTC. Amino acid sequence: CASSLGDSSSYEQYF.

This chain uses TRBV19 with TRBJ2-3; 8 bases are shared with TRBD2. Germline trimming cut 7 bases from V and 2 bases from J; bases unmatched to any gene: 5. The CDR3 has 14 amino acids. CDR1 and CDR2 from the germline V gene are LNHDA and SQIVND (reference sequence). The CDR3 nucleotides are TGTGCCAGTACGGCAGCGGGGGTCACAGATACGCAGTATTTT. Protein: CASTAAGVTDTQYF.

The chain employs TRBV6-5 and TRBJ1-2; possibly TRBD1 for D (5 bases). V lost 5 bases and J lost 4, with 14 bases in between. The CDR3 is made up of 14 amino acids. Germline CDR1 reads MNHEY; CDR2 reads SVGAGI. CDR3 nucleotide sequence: TGTGCCAGCAGTAAACGACAGAACCCCTATGGCTACACCTTC. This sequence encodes CASSKRQNPYGYTF.

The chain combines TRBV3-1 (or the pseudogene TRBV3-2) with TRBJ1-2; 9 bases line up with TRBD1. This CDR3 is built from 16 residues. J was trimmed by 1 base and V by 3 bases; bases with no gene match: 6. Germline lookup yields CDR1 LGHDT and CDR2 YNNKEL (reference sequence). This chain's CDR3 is CASSQSGTGNNYGYTF. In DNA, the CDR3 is TGTGCCAGCAGCCAGTCCGGGACAGGGAATAACTATGGCTACACCTTC.

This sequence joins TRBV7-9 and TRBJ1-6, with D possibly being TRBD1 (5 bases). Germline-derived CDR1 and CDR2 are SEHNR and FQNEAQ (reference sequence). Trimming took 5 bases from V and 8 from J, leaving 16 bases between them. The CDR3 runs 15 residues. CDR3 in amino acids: CASSPTAGWYSPLHF. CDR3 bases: TGTGCCAGCAGCCCGACAGCAGGGTGGTATTCACCCCTCCACTTT.

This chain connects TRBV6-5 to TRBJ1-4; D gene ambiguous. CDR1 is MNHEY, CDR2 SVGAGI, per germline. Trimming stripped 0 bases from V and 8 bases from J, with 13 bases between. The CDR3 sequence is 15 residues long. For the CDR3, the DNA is TGTGCCAGCAGTTACTCGATCGGGGTTGGAGAAAAACTGTTTTTT. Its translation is CASSYSIGVGEKLFF.

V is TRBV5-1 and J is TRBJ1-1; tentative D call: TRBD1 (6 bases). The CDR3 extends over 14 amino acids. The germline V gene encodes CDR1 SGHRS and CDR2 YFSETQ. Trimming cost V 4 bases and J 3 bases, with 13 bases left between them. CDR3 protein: CASSPQGFYTEAFF. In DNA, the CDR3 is TGCGCCAGCAGCCCCCAGGGGTTCTACACTGAAGCTTTCTTT.

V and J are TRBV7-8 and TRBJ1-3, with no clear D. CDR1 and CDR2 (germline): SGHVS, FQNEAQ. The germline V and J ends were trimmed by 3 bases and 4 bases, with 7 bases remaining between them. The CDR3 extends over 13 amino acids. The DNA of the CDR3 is TGTGCCAGCAGCTTCCGAGGGGGAAACACCATATATTTT. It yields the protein CASSFRGGNTIYF.

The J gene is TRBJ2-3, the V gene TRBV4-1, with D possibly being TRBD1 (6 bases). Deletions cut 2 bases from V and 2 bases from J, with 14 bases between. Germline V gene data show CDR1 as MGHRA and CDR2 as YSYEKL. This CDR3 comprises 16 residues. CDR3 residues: CASSQRQGQPTDTQYF. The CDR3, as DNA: TGCGCCAGCAGCCAAAGGCAGGGGCAACCCACAGATACGCAGTATTTT.

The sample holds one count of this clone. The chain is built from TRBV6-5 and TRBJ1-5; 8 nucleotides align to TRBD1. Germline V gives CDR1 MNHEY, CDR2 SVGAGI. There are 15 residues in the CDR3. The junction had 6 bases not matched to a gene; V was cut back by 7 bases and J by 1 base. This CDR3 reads CASTGQGLSNQPQHF. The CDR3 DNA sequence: TGTGCCAGCACCGGACAGGGTTTGAGCAATCAGCCCCAGCATTTT.

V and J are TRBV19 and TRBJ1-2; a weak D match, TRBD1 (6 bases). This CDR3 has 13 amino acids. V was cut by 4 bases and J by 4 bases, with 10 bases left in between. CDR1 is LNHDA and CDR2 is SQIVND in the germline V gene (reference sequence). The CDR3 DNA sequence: TGTGCCAGTAGTAATAAACAGGGCTATGGCTACACCTTC. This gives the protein CASSNKQGYGYTF.

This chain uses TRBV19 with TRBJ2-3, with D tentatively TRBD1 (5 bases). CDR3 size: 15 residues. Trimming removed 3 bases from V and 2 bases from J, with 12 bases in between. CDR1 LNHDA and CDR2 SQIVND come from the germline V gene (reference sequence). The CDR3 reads CASSILQEPTDTQYF. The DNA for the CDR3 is TGTGCCAGTAGTATTCTACAGGAACCCACAGATACGCAGTATTTT.

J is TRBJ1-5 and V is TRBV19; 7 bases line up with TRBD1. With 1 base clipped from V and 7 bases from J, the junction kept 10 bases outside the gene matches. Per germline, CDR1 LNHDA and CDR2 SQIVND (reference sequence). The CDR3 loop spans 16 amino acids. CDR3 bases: TGTGCCAGTAGTATAGCCCCGGGACAGCTCGGGCAGCCCCAGCATTTT. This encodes CASSIAPGQLGQPQHF.

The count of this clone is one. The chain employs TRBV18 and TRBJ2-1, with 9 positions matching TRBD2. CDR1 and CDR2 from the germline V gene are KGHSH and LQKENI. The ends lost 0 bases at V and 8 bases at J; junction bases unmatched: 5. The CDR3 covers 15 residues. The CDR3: CASSPPPAGGDEQFF. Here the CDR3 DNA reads TGTGCCAGCTCACCACCTCCAGCGGGGGGAGATGAGCAGTTCTTC.

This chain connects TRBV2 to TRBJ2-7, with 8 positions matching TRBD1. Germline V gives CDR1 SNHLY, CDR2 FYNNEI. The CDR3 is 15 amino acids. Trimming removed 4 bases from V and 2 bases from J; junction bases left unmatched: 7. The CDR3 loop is CASSARRQGTYEQYF. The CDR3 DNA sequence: TGTGCCAGCAGTGCGAGGCGACAGGGGACCTACGAGCAGTACTTC.